Included here is one T cell receptor (beta chain) sequence, with context. The antigen is not known. Data came from immunoSEQ multiplex PCR; TCRdb stores just in-frame clones and leaves some out. The sample contains over 85,000 clones, around 93% of which appear only once. Looked up from germline, CDR1 is MDHEN and CDR2 is SYDVKM. The CDR3 loop spans 15 amino acids. The V and J ends lost 2 bases and 1 base, in that order; junction bases with no gene match: 3. This record comes from a study of T cell responses to AZD1222 COVID-19 vaccine. Study-wide findings and caveats: Seropositivity was recorded at baseline in only a handful of AZD1222 recipients.

Specimen: peripheral blood, collected on day 0 of AZD1222 vaccination. This receptor was taken from an adult in good health. The chain employs TRBV28 and TRBJ2-3, with 7 nucleotides matching TRBD1. The CDR3 region is CASSLTTGRTDTQYF. CDR3 nucleotide sequence: TGTGCCAGCAGTTTAACGACAGGGCGCACAGATACGCAGTATTTT.